The T cell receptor beta chain described here comes from a study of immune evolution from preneoplasia to lung adenocarcinoma. Study outcomes and limitations: Top clone share appeared to fall from AAH through AIS, MIA, adenocarcinoma. Later-stage lesions appeared to have more T cells, more diversity, less clonality.

Assay used: immunoSEQ multiplex PCR; TCRdb lists only in-frame clones, some missing. In the table there are more than 2,500 clones, about 79% of which are singletons. The V and J ends lost 4 bases and 4 bases respectively, with 14 bases between them. The CDR3 has 15 amino acids. Germline V lookup: CDR1 MGHDK, CDR2 SYGVNS. This clone was counted a single time. Its antigen is as yet unknown. The gene calls are TRBV25-1 and TRBJ1-5; maybe TRBD1 (6 bases). Sequenced sample: FFPE atypical adenomatous hyperplasia tissue from the lung. Subset given: atypical adenomatous hyperplasia (AAH), lung preneoplasia. This clonotype originated in a person aged 65-85 years with lung adenocarcinoma. CDR3 sequence reads: CASSASGTPNQPQHF. The CDR3 nucleotides read TGTGCCAGCAGTGCGAGCGGGACACCAAATCAGCCCCAGCATTTT.